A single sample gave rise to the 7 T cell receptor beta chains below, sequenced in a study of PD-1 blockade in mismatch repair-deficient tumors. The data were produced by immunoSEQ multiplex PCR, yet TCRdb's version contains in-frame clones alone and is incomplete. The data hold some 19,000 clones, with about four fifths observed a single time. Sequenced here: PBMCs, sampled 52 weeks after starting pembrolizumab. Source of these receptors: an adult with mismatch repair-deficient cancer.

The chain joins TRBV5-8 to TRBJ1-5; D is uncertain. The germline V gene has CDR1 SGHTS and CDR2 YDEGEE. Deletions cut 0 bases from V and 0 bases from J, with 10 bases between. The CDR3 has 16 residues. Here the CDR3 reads CASSLEQISSNQPQHF. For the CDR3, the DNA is TGTGCCAGCAGCTTGGAACAGATCTCTAGCAATCAGCCCCAGCATTTT.

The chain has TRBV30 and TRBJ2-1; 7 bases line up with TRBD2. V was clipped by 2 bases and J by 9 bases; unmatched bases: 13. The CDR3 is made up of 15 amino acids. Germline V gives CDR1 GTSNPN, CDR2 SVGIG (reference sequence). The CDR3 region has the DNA TGTGCCTGGAGTTTTCGGGGGGTGGTTATTGCTGAGCAGTTCTTC. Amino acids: CAWSFRGVVIAEQFF.

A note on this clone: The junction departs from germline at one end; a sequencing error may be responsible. Here the CDR3 reads CAIREAGGTDTQYF. For the CDR3, the DNA is TGTGCCATCCGTGAAGCGGGGGGCACAGATACGCAGTATTTT. The chain is built from TRBV10-3 and TRBJ2-3; TRBD2 aligns across 8 bases. Per the germline V gene, CDR1 is ENHRY and CDR2 is SYGVKD. The CDR3 covers 14 residues.

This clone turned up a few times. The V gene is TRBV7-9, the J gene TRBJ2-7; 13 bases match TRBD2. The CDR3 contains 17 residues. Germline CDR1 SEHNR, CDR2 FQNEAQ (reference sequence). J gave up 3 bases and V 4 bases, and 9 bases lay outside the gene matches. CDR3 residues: CASSSGLAGVVDYEQYF. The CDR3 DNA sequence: TGTGCCAGCAGCTCAGGACTAGCGGGAGTGGTGGACTACGAGCAGTACTTC.

CDR3 DNA: TGCGCCAGCAGCTCATCCGGGACAACTAATGAAAAACTGTTTTTT. As protein: CASSSSGTTNEKLFF. V is TRBV5-1 and J is TRBJ1-4; no clear D gene. Trimming removed 3 bases from V and 0 bases from J, with 9 bases in between. Germline assignment: CDR1 SGHRS and CDR2 YFSETQ. The CDR3 runs 15 residues.

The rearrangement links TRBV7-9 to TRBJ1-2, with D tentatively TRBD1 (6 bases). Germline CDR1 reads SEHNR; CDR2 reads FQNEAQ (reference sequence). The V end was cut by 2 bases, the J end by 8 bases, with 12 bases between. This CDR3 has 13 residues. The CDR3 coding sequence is TGTGCCAGCAGCTTAAACCACAGGGCAGGCTACACCTTC. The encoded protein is CASSLNHRAGYTF.

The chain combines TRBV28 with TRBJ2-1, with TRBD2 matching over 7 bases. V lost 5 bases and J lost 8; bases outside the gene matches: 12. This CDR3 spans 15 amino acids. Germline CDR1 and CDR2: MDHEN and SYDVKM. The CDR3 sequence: CASSGGGRLGDEQFF. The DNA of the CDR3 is TGTGCCAGCAGTGGGGGGGGGAGGCTTGGTGATGAGCAGTTCTTC.